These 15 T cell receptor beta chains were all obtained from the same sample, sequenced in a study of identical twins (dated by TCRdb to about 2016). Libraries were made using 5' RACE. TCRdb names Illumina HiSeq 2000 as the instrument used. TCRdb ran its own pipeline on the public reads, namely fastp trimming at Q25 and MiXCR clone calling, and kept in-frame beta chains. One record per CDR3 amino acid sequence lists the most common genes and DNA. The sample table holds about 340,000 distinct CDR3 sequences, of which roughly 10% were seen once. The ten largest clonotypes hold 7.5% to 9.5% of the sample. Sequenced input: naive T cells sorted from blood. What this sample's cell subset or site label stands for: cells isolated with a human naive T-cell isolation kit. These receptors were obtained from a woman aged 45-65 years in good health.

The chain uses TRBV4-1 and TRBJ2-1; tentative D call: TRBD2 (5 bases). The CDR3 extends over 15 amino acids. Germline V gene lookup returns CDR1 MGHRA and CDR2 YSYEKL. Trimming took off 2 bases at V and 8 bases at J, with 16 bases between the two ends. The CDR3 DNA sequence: TGCGCCAGCAGCCAAAGGCGGGCGGCTTTAGATGAGCAGTTCTTC. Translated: CASSQRRAALDEQFF.

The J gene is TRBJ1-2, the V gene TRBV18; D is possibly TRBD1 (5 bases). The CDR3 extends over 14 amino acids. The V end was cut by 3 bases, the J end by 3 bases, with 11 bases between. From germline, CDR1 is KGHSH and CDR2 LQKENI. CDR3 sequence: CASSPAGLDYGYTF. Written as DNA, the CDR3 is TGTGCCAGCTCACCCGCAGGGCTGGACTATGGCTACACCTTC.

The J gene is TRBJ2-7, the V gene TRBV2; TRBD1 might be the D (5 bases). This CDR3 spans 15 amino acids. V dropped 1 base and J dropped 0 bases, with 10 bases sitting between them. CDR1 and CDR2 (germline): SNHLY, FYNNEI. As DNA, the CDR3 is TGTGCCAGCAGTGAAGGCAGGGTCGTCTCCTACGAGCAGTACTTC. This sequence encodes CASSEGRVVSYEQYF.

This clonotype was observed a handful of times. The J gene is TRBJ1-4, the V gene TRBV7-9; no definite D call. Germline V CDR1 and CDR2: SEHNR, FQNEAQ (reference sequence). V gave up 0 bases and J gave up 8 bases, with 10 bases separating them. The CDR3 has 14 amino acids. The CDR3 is CASSLAGSREKLFF. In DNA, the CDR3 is TGTGCCAGCAGCTTAGCGGGGAGTCGGGAAAAACTGTTTTTT.

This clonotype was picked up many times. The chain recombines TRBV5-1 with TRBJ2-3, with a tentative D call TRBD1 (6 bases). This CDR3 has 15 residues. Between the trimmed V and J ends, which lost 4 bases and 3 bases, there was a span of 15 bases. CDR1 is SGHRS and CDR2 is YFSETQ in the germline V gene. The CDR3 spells CASSPRGSETDTQYF. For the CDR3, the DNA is TGCGCCAGCAGCCCAAGGGGGAGTGAGACAGATACGCAGTATTTT.

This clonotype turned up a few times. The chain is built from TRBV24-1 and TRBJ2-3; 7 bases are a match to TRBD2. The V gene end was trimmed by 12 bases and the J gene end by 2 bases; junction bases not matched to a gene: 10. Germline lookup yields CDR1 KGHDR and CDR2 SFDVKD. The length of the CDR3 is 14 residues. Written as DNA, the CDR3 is TGTGCCCCTCGCGGGAGATGGCCCACAGATACGCAGTATTTT. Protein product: CAPRGRWPTDTQYF.

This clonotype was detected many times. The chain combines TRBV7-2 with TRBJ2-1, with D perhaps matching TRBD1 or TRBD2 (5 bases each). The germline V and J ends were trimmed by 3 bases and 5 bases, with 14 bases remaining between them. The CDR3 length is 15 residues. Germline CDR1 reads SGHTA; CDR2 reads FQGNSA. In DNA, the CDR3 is TGTGCCAGCAGCTTGGGGAGAGGGGTAAACAATGAGCAGTTCTTC. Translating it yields CASSLGRGVNNEQFF.

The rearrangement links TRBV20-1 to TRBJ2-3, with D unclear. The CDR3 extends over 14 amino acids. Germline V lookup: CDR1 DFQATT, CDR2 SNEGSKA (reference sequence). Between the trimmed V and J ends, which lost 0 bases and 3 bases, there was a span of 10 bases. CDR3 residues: CSARDPTRTDTQYF. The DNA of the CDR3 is TGCAGTGCTAGAGATCCGACCCGAACAGATACGCAGTATTTT.

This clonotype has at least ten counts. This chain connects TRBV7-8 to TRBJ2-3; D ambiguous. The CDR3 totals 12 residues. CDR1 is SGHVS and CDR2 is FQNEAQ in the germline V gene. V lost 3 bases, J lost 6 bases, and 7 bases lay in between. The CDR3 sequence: CASSFSRDTQYF. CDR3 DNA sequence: TGTGCCAGCAGCTTTTCGCGGGATACGCAGTATTTT. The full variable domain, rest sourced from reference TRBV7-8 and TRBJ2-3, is GAGVSQSPRYKVAKRGQDVALRCDPISGHVSLFWYQQALGQGPEFLTYFQNEAQLDKSGLPSDRFFAERPEGSVSTLKIQRTQQEDSAVYLCASSFSRDTQYFGPGTRLTVL.

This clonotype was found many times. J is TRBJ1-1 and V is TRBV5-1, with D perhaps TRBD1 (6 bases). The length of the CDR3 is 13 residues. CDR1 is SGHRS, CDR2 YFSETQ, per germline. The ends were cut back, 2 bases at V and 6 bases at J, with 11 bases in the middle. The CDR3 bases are TGCGCCAGCAGCTTCGGGGGCTTTGCTGAAGCTTTCTTT. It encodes CASSFGGFAEAFF. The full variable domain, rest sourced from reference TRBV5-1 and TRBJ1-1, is KAGVTQTPRYLIKTRGQQVTLSCSPISGHRSVSWYQQTPGQGLQFLFEYFSETQRNKGNFPGRFSGRQFSNSRSEMNVSTLELGDSALYLCASSFGGFAEAFFGQGTRLTVV.

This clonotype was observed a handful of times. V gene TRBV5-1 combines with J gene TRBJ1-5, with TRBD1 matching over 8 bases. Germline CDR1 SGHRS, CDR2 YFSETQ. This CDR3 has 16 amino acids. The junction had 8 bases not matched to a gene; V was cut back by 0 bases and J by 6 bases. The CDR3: CASSLEASGGSQPQHF. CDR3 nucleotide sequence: TGCGCCAGCAGCTTGGAAGCGTCAGGGGGCAGTCAGCCCCAGCATTTT.

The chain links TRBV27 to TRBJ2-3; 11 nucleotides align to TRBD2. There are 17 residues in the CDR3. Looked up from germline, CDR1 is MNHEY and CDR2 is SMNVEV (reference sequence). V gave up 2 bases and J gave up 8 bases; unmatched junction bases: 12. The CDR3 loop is CASSLLPGTSGIGTQYF. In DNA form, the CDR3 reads TGTGCCAGCAGTTTACTCCCGGGGACTAGCGGTATTGGTACGCAGTATTTT.

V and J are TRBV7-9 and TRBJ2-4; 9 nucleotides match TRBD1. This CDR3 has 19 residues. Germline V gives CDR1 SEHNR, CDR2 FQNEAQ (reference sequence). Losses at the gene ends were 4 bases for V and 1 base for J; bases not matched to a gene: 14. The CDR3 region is CASSSAQGATNGAKNIQYF. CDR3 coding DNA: TGTGCCAGCAGCTCGGCACAGGGGGCCACTAATGGGGCCAAAAACATTCAGTACTTC.

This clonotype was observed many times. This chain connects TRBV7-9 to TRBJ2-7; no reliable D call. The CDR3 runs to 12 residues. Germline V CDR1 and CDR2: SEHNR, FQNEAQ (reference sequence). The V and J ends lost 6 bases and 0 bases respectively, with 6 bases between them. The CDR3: CASSLSSYEQYF. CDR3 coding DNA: TGTGCCAGCAGTCTGAGCTCCTACGAGCAGTACTTC. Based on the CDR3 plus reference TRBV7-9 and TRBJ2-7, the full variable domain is DTGVSQNPRHKITKRGQNVTFRCDPISEHNRLYWYRQTLGQGPEFLTYFQNEAQLEKSRLLSDRFSAERPKGSFSTLEIQRTEQGDSAMYLCASSLSSYEQYFGPGTRLTVT.

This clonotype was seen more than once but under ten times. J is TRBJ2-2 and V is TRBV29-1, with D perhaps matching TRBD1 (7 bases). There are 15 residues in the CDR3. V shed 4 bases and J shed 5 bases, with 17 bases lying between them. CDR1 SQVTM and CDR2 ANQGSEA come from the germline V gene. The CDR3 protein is CSVGSMAGGTGELFF. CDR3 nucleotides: TGCAGCGTTGGGAGCATGGCAGGGGGGACCGGGGAGCTGTTTTTT.